A selection of T cell receptor beta chains follows, all from one sample in a study of T cell responses to AZD1222 COVID-19 vaccine. The data were produced by immunoSEQ multiplex PCR, yet TCRdb's version contains in-frame clones alone and is incomplete. The table shows 180,000 or so clones, with over 90% occurring only once. The sample here was peripheral blood, taken 28 days after the second AZD1222 dose. The receptors shown here come from an adult who received the AZD1222 COVID-19 vaccine. CDR3s include the opening cysteine and the closing phenylalanine or tryptophan. Fields, in order: CDR3 length, V gene, J gene, CDR3 protein.

14,TRBV2,TRBJ2-2,CASSPRTNTGELFF
17,TRBV7-8,TRBJ1-3,CASSLASGGYSGNTIYF
14,TRBV3-1/TRBV3-2,TRBJ1-3,CASSPGVSGNTIYF
12,TRBV27,TRBJ2-7,CASSSAGYEQYF
15,TRBV6-5,TRBJ2-2,CASTRTGRVTGELFF
15,TRBV28,TRBJ1-1,CASVTPGQPYTEAFF
14,TRBV18,TRBJ1-1,CASSPPSSNTEAFF
14,TRBV5-1,TRBJ2-1,CASSFSGVYNEQFF
14,TRBV4-2,TRBJ2-7,CASSQDSGLYEQYF
14,TRBV28,TRBJ1-1,CASSLWTLNTEAFF
14,TRBV11-2,TRBJ2-7,CASSLGGRVYEQYF
16,TRBV6-1,TRBJ1-6,CASSEQGATNGSPLHF
12,TRBV6-1,TRBJ1-2,CASSEQGYGYTF
16,TRBV6-2/TRBV6-3,TRBJ1-5,CASSLRRQVGNQPQHF
17,TRBV5-1,TRBJ2-1,CASSQGTSGGSNNEQFF
15,TRBV7-3,TRBJ2-2,CASSLYSGSTGELFF
14,TRBV19,TRBJ1-6,CATRPGQGNSPLHF
14,TRBV5-4,TRBJ1-2,CASSRDRVNYGYTF
14,TRBV3-1/TRBV3-2,TRBJ2-3,CASSQEKGADTQYF
15,TRBV7-2,TRBJ2-1,CASSLAGTGNNEQFF
17,TRBV7-8,TRBJ2-4,CASSLTGGQVNKNIQYF
15,TRBV15,TRBJ1-4,CATSRGDRRYEKLFF
15,TRBV5-6,TRBJ2-7,CASSSPGTGGYEQYF
16,TRBV2,TRBJ1-4,CASSSRDRGRGEKLFF
13,TRBV12-3/TRBV12-4,TRBJ1-4,CASSLTTNEKLFF
13,TRBV3-1/TRBV3-2,TRBJ2-1,CASSRSGRSEQFF
16,TRBV2,TRBJ1-5,CASSVGDTPSSQPQHF